Presented here are 30 T cell receptor beta chains from one specimen sequenced in a study of blood T cell repertoires in COVID-19. Libraries were prepared by immunoSEQ multiplex PCR; TCRdb keeps only in-frame clonotypes and omits some of them. The sample records about 170,000 clones, around 80% being singletons. Sequenced: peripheral blood. The receptors come from a woman aged 55 to 70 with acute or convalescent COVID-19.

The rearrangement uses TRBV9 and TRBJ1-3; 10 positions agree with TRBD1. The CDR3 loop spans 16 amino acids. Losses at the gene ends were 3 bases for V and 2 bases for J; bases not matched to a gene: 5. CDR1 is SGDLS and CDR2 is YYNGEE in the germline V gene. CDR3 nucleotides: TGTGCCAGCAGCGCAACCGGGACAGGGGCTGGAAACACCATATATTTT. Protein sequence: CASSATGTGAGNTIYF. The whole variable domain, filled in from reference TRBV9 and TRBJ1-3, reads DSGVTQTPKHLITATGQRVTLRCSPRSGDLSVYWYQQSLDQGLQFLIQYYNGEERAKGNILERFSAQQFPDLHSELNLSSLELGDSALYFCASSATGTGAGNTIYFGEGSWLTVV.

J is TRBJ1-3 and V is TRBV7-2, with a possible D match to TRBD1 (5 bases). The germline V gene has CDR1 SGHTA and CDR2 FQGNSA. V gave up 4 bases and J gave up 4 bases, with 20 bases separating them. The CDR3 sequence is 17 residues long. CDR3 loop: CASSSNQGPAGGNTIYF. The CDR3 DNA reads as TGTGCCAGCAGCTCGAATCAGGGACCCGCGGGGGGAAACACCATATATTTT.

The rearrangement uses TRBV7-9 and TRBJ2-1; 15 nucleotides line up with TRBD2. Germline loops: CDR1 SEHNR, CDR2 FQNEAQ (reference sequence). The J segment lost 10 bases and the V segment lost 5 bases, leaving 12 bases of the junction unmatched. CDR3 length: 17 residues. The CDR3 nucleotides are TGTGCCAGCAGCACCGGGACTAGCGGGGGGCGCCACAGGGAGCAGTTCTTC. Its translation is CASSTGTSGGRHREQFF.

The chain couples TRBV5-1 to TRBJ1-1; 8 nucleotides agree with TRBD1. The CDR3 is made up of 14 amino acids. V lost 3 bases to trimming and J lost 1 base; unmatched junction nucleotides: 2. From germline, CDR1 is SGHRS and CDR2 YFSETQ. CDR3 sequence (DNA): TGCGCCAGCAGCTGGGACAGGAGGAACACTGAAGCTTTCTTT. The encoded protein is CASSWDRRNTEAFF.

The genes are TRBV2 and TRBJ2-1, with D possibly matching TRBD1 (6 bases). This CDR3 spans 13 amino acids. Trimming shortened V by 7 bases and J by 6 bases, and 13 bases separated the two germline ends. Per the germline V gene, CDR1 is SNHLY and CDR2 is FYNNEI. CDR3: CASTLQGINEQFF. In DNA form, the CDR3 reads TGTGCCAGCACCCTACAGGGAATCAATGAGCAGTTCTTC.

The J gene is TRBJ1-1, the V gene TRBV12-3 or TRBV12-4, with no clear D. Trimming left V 3 bases short and J 4 bases short, with 9 bases between. This CDR3 has 13 residues. The CDR3 loop is CASSLTTVTEAFF. The CDR3 nucleotides are TGTGCCAGCAGTTTGACAACCGTCACTGAAGCTTTCTTT.

J is TRBJ2-1 and V is TRBV9; D possibly corresponds to TRBD1 (6 bases). This CDR3 has 14 residues. The germline V and J ends were trimmed by 4 bases and 8 bases, with 16 bases remaining between them. CDR1 and CDR2 (germline): SGDLS, YYNGEE. CDR3 DNA: TGTGCCAGCAGCCCAGGATTACAGGGCTATGAGCAGTTCTTC. This encodes CASSPGLQGYEQFF.

The gene calls are TRBV4-2 and TRBJ2-1; tentatively, D is TRBD2 (5 bases). The CDR3 covers 16 residues. CDR1 LGHNA and CDR2 YNFKEQ come from the germline V gene. V lost 1 base, J lost 7 bases, and 17 bases lay in between. The DNA of the CDR3 is TGTGCCAGCAGCCAAGTATCGCAGCGGCCGGGGAATGAGCAGTTCTTC. Its translation is CASSQVSQRPGNEQFF.

V and J are TRBV19 and TRBJ2-3; TRBD1 matches 7 bases. V dropped 1 base and J dropped 2; count of bases not matched to a gene: 3. The CDR3 spans 15 residues. The germline V gene has CDR1 LNHDA and CDR2 SQIVND (reference sequence). The CDR3 nucleotides read TGTGCCAGTAGTATAGGAGGGGGCCTCACAGATACGCAGTATTTT. Its protein product is CASSIGGGLTDTQYF.

This clone was seen many times. This sample also contains other DNA sequences that code for the same CDR3. The V and J genes are TRBV7-3 and TRBJ1-1; D perhaps matches TRBD1 (6 bases). The V gene's germline CDR1 is SGHTA and CDR2 FQGTGA. V was pared by 3 bases and J by 1 base, with 9 bases between. The CDR3 is 14 amino acids. This chain's CDR3 is CASSLQGTNTEAFF. The DNA of the CDR3 is TGTGCCAGCAGCTTGCAGGGGACGAACACTGAAGCTTTCTTT.

The chain combines TRBV3-1 (or the pseudogene TRBV3-2) with TRBJ1-2, with TRBD1 identical over 8 bases. V shed 2 bases, J shed 5 bases, and the junction held 7 bases outside the gene matches. Germline V gene sequence: CDR1 LGHDT, CDR2 YNNKEL (reference sequence). The CDR3 covers 15 residues. CDR3: CASSQRAGGGYGYTF. The CDR3 nucleotides read TGTGCCAGCAGCCAAAGGGCAGGGGGCGGGTATGGCTACACCTTC.

V usage is TRBV19 and J usage is TRBJ2-4, with TRBD1 identical over 7 bases. From germline, CDR1 is LNHDA and CDR2 SQIVND (reference sequence). The CDR3 contains 18 residues. J gave up 1 base and V 0 bases, and 9 bases lay outside the gene matches. CDR3 loop: CASSIDHRGGWAKNIQYF. The DNA of the CDR3 is TGTGCCAGTAGTATAGATCATCGAGGGGGCTGGGCCAAAAACATTCAGTACTTC.

V is TRBV7-9 and J is TRBJ2-7, with D possibly matching TRBD2 (5 bases). Per germline, CDR1 SEHNR and CDR2 FQNEAQ (reference sequence). The V and J ends lost 6 bases and 3 bases respectively, with 12 bases between them. The CDR3 length is 13 residues. In DNA, the CDR3 is TGTGCCAGCAGACGGGCAGCGGACTACGAGCAGTACTTC. Its translation: CASRRAADYEQYF. Based on the CDR3 plus reference TRBV7-9 and TRBJ2-7, the full variable domain is DTGVSQNPRHKITKRGQNVTFRCDPISEHNRLYWYRQTLGQGPEFLTYFQNEAQLEKSRLLSDRFSAERPKGSFSTLEIQRTEQGDSAMYLCASRRAADYEQYFGPGTRLTVT.

The chain joins TRBV11-3 to TRBJ2-1; 8 bases are a match to TRBD1. Trimming took 6 bases from V and 2 from J; bases not matched to a gene: 6. Germline V gives CDR1 SGHNT, CDR2 YENEEA. This CDR3 region has 15 residues. The CDR3 region has the DNA TGTGCCAGCAGTCAAGGACAGGGCACCTACAATGAGCAGTTCTTC. Amino acid sequence: CASSQGQGTYNEQFF. Filled out from reference TRBV11-3 and TRBJ2-1, the complete variable domain reads EAGVVQSPRYKIIEKKQPVAFWCNPISGHNTLYWYLQNLGQGPELLIRYENEEAVDDSQLPKDRFSAERLKGVDSTLKIQPAELGDSAVYLCASSQGQGTYNEQFFGPGTRLTVL.

This clone was detected only once. J is TRBJ2-1 and V is TRBV7-9; D might be TRBD1 (6 bases). CDR3 length: 15 amino acids. The V gene lost 1 base and the J gene lost 3 bases, with 10 bases spanning the gap. Germline CDR1 is SEHNR and CDR2 is FQNEAQ (reference sequence). The CDR3 reads CASSLVAGDYNEQFF. DNA for the CDR3: TGTGCCAGCAGCTTAGTCGCAGGGGACTACAATGAGCAGTTCTTC.

The V gene is TRBV5-1, the J gene TRBJ2-2; a weak D match, TRBD2 (5 bases). Germline CDR1 and CDR2: SGHRS and YFSETQ. The CDR3 loop spans 17 amino acids. Trimming removed 0 bases at V and 6 bases at J, with 18 bases between. CDR3 region: CASSLDWLAALSGELFF. For the CDR3, the DNA is TGCGCCAGCAGCTTGGATTGGCTAGCCGCTTTGTCCGGGGAGCTGTTTTTT.

This rearrangement joins TRBV12-3 or TRBV12-4 to TRBJ2-1; no definite D call. The CDR3 sequence is 13 residues long. V lost 7 bases and J 5 bases, leaving 12 bases between the germline ends. As DNA, the CDR3 is TGTGCCAGCACCCCCCTCGTTAACAATGAGCAGTTCTTC. Amino acids: CASTPLVNNEQFF.

J is TRBJ1-2 and V is TRBV28, with TRBD1 matching 9 bases. The ends lost 6 bases at V and 5 bases at J; junction bases unmatched: 10. CDR3 size: 15 residues. The germline CDR1 and CDR2 sequences are MDHEN and SYDVKM. The CDR3 DNA reads as TGTGCCAGCAGCTCGGCCGGGACAGGGAAATATGGCTACACCTTC. This translates into CASSSAGTGKYGYTF.

This clone was seen only a few times. V gene TRBV3-1 (or the pseudogene TRBV3-2) combines with J gene TRBJ1-1; D gene unclear. The germline V gene encodes CDR1 LGHDT and CDR2 YNNKEL (reference sequence). The CDR3 loop spans 15 amino acids. Trimming removed 0 bases at V and 1 base at J, with 9 bases between. CDR3 region: CASSQEEKSNTEAFF. The CDR3 bases are TGTGCCAGCAGCCAAGAGGAGAAGTCGAACACTGAAGCTTTCTTT.

V is TRBV5-1 and J is TRBJ2-3; D not certain. Trimming removed 0 bases from V and 3 bases from J, with 5 bases in between. CDR3 length: 13 amino acids. Germline lookup yields CDR1 SGHRS and CDR2 YFSETQ. CDR3 amino acids: CASSLDLTDTQYF. CDR3 DNA sequence: TGCGCCAGCAGCTTGGACTTAACAGATACGCAGTATTTT.

The gene calls are TRBV24-1 and TRBJ1-2; 8 nucleotides align to TRBD1. Unmatched junction bases numbered 5, after V lost 4 bases and J lost 5 bases. Germline V gene data show CDR1 as KGHDR and CDR2 as SFDVKD. The CDR3 has 14 residues. CDR3 region: CATSDPGQAYGYTF. CDR3 bases: TGTGCCACCAGTGACCCGGGACAGGCTTATGGCTACACCTTC.

J is TRBJ2-2 and V is TRBV5-4; 8 bases are a match to TRBD1. The germline gives CDR1 SGHNT, CDR2 YYREEE (reference sequence). After removal of 1 base from V and 2 bases from J, the junction contained 7 bases not matched to a gene. CDR3 length: 17 amino acids. The CDR3 bases are TGTGCCAGCAGCTTGAAACTCACAGGGGGAAACACCGGGGAGCTGTTTTTT. Amino acids: CASSLKLTGGNTGELFF.

The V call is TRBV9, the J call TRBJ2-7, with 8 bases fitting TRBD1. The CDR3 has 15 amino acids. Trimming took 1 base from V and 5 from J; bases not matched to a gene: 8. Germline V CDR1 and CDR2: SGDLS, YYNGEE. The CDR3 loop is CASSVYQGATDEQYF. DNA of the CDR3: TGTGCCAGCAGCGTATATCAGGGGGCGACAGACGAGCAGTACTTC.

This chain uses TRBV27 with TRBJ2-1, with 13 bases matching TRBD2. This CDR3 is built from 15 residues. V trimming: 5 bases; J trimming: 6 bases; junction bases outside the gene matches: 4. Germline CDR1 MNHEY, CDR2 SMNVEV (reference sequence). This chain's CDR3 is CASSIGLAGVNEQFF. CDR3 in DNA: TGTGCCAGCAGTATAGGACTAGCGGGGGTCAATGAGCAGTTCTTC.

The chain is built from TRBV3-1 (or the pseudogene TRBV3-2) and TRBJ2-2; 8 bases align to TRBD1. The CDR3 is 16 amino acids. CDR1 is LGHDT and CDR2 is YNNKEL in the germline V gene (reference sequence). With V trimmed by 1 base and J by 3 bases, 4 bases remained unmatched. In nucleotides, the CDR3 is TGTGCCAGCAGCCAAGGACAGGGGTCCCACACCGGGGAGCTGTTTTTT. This encodes CASSQGQGSHTGELFF.

The chain uses TRBV6-6 and TRBJ1-5; tentatively, D is TRBD1 (5 bases). Per germline, CDR1 MNHNY and CDR2 SVGAGI (reference sequence). V was pared by 6 bases and J by 0 bases, with 27 bases between. CDR3 length: 20 residues. CDR3 bases: TGTGCCAGCAGCCCGATCCCTAGGGGCCTCGGGACTTATAGCAATCAGCCCCAGCATTTT. Protein sequence: CASSPIPRGLGTYSNQPQHF.

The rearrangement uses TRBV18 and TRBJ1-2, with a possible D match to TRBD1 (6 bases). This CDR3 has 12 residues. V was shortened by 3 bases and J by 8 bases, with 10 bases between the two germline ends. In germline, CDR1 is KGHSH, CDR2 LQKENI. The CDR3 DNA sequence: TGTGCCAGCTCACCCAACAGGGACGGCTACACCTTC. Amino acids: CASSPNRDGYTF.

The CDR3 DNA sequence: TGTGCCAGCAGCCCCTCCGGGGTGGCTACTAGCTATGGCTACACCTTC. Its translation: CASSPSGVATSYGYTF. V usage is TRBV5-4 and J usage is TRBJ1-2; D is unclear. This CDR3 spans 16 amino acids. Deletions cut 4 bases from V and 4 bases from J, with 20 bases between. Germline assignment: CDR1 SGHNT and CDR2 YYREEE (reference sequence).

V and J are TRBV7-2 and TRBJ2-7, with TRBD1 matching over 7 bases. This CDR3 comprises 13 residues. The germline V gene encodes CDR1 SGHTA and CDR2 FQGNSA. Trimming cost V 2 bases and J 3 bases; bases outside gene matches: 1. CDR3 DNA sequence: TGTGCCAGCAGCTTAAGGGACAGCTACGAGCAGTACTTC. It translates to CASSLRDSYEQYF.

The chain uses TRBV11-3 and TRBJ2-2; D is uncertain. Germline CDR1 SGHNT, CDR2 YENEEA. The CDR3 runs to 14 residues. The V and J ends lost 3 bases and 2 bases respectively, with 7 bases between them. Here the CDR3 reads CASSLGQNTGELFF. As DNA, the CDR3 is TGTGCCAGCAGCTTGGGCCAAAACACCGGGGAGCTGTTTTTT.